The present T cell receptor (beta chain) was sequenced within a study of T cell responses to AZD1222 COVID-19 vaccine. General study findings and limits: Spike-specific TCR depth and breadth grew after two AZD1222 doses. Repertoires were collected only later (after the peak T cell response had occurred).

V lost 8 bases, J lost 7 bases, and 9 bases lay in between. The CDR3 is made up of 12 amino acids. From germline, CDR1 is LGHDT and CDR2 YNNKEL (reference sequence). TCRdb's copy holds only in-frame clones and misses some; the assay was immunoSEQ multiplex PCR. The table lists over 150,000 clones, roughly nine tenths of them singletons. Points on this clone: Its antigen is unidentified.

The sequencing used peripheral blood, collected on day 0 of AZD1222 vaccination. This TCR was recovered from an adult in good health. This sequence joins TRBV3-1 (or the pseudogene TRBV3-2) and TRBJ1-6; D remains ambiguous. CDR3 amino acids: CASAPENSPLHF. CDR3 coding DNA: TGTGCCAGCGCACCGGAGAATTCACCCCTCCACTTT.